This entry lists 5 T cell receptor beta chains sequenced from one sample in a study of T cell repertoires in cytomegalovirus infection. Each CDR3 protein is one row after TCRdb ran MiXCR on the reads. The sample gives about 230,000 distinct CDR3 sequences, approximately 22% of which show up once; 15% to 20% is in the top ten. Source material: CD8+ T cells from PBMCs. The receptors shown here come from a human donor in good health (CMV status not recorded). Some clones in this sample may be carry-over from other donors' samples.

This clonotype appeared a few times. This chain uses TRBV6-1 with TRBJ2-7; the D gene is possibly TRBD1 (6 bases). The CDR3 has 15 amino acids. The germline V and J ends were trimmed by 6 bases and 2 bases, with 17 bases remaining between them. Germline CDR1 and CDR2: MNHNS and SASEGT. The DNA of the CDR3 is TGTGCCAGCAGCTCACCTCGGGACACGGCCTACGAGCAGTACTTC. It specifies CASSSPRDTAYEQYF.

This clonotype showed up just once. A read error may explain this, as a much larger clone is one base away. V usage is TRBV7-6 and J usage is TRBJ1-3, with D unclear. With 6 bases removed from V and 7 bases from J, the gap between germline ends came to 13 bases. From germline, CDR1 is SGHVS and CDR2 FNYEAQ. The CDR3 has 13 amino acids. DNA of the CDR3: TGTGCCAGCAGACCTTCTCTTGGGAACACCATATATTTT. Protein sequence: CASRPSLGNTIYF.

This clonotype turned up a few times. A far bigger clonotype differs at one base, so this is likely a read error. The chain recombines TRBV28 with TRBJ2-7; 7 bases align to TRBD1. The CDR3 length is 13 residues. CDR1 and CDR2 (germline): MDHEN, SYDVKM. Unmatched junction bases numbered 3, after V lost 6 bases and J lost 1 base. CDR3 loop: CASSTGQSYEQYF. The DNA of the CDR3 is TGTGCCAGCAGCACGGGACAGTCCTACGAGCAGTACTTC.

The sample holds many counts of this clonotype. V is TRBV28 and J is TRBJ2-3; 8 bases map to TRBD2. The ends lost 3 bases at V and 0 bases at J; junction bases unmatched: 11. Germline CDR1 and CDR2: MDHEN and SYDVKM. The CDR3 length is 18 residues. This CDR3 reads CASSFPPAGGRSTDTQYF. The DNA for the CDR3 is TGTGCCAGCAGTTTCCCGCCGGCGGGGGGTAGAAGCACAGATACGCAGTATTTT.

The chain uses TRBV5-4 and TRBJ1-1; the D is unclear. CDR1 is SGHNT and CDR2 is YYREEE in the germline V gene (reference sequence). The V end lost 4 bases, the J end lost 0 bases, and 16 bases lay between the germline ends. The CDR3 spans 16 residues. For the CDR3, the DNA is TGTGCCAGCAGCACCGACATGATGGGAATGAACACTGAAGCTTTCTTT. This encodes CASSTDMMGMNTEAFF.